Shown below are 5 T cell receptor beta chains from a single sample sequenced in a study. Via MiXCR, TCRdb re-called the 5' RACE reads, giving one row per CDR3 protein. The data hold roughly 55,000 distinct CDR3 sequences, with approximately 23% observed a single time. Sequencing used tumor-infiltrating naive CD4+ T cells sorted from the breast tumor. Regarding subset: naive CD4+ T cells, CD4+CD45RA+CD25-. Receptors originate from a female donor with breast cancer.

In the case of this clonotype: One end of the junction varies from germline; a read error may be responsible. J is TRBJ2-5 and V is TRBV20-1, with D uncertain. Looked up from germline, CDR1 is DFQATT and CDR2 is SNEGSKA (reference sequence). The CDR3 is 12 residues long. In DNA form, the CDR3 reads TGCAATGCCGGACCCCGGGCAGAGACCCAGTGCTTC. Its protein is CNAGPRAETQCF.

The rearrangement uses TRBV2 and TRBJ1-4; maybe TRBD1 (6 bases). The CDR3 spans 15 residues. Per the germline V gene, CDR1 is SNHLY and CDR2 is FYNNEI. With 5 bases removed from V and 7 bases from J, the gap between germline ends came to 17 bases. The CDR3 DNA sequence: TGTGCCAGCAGTCGAAGGCCCGGGGGCGGTGAAAAACTGTTTTTT. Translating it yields CASSRRPGGGEKLFF.

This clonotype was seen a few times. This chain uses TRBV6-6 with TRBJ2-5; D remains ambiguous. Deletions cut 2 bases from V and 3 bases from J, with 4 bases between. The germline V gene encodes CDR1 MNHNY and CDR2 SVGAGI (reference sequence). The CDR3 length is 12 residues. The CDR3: CASSYGKETQYF. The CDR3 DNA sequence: TGTGCCAGCAGTTACGGAAAAGAGACCCAGTACTTC.

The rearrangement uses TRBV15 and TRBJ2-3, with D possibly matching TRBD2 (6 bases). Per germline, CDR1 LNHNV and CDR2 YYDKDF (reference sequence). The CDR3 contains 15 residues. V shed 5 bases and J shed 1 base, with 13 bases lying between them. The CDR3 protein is CATSPGGVGTDTQYF. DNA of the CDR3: TGTGCCACCAGCCCGGGCGGGGTTGGCACAGATACGCAGTATTTT.

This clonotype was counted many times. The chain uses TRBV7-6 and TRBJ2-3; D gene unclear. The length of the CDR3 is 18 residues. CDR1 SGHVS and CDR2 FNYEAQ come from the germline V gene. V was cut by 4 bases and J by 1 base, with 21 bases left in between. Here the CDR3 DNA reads TGTGCCAGCAGCTCTCTACCCTTGGCTGGTGCTCGCACAGATACGCAGTATTTT. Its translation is CASSSLPLAGARTDTQYF. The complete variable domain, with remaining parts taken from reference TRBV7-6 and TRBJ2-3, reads GAGVSQSPRYKVTKRGQDVALRCDPISGHVSLYWYRQALGQGPEFLTYFNYEAQQDKSGLPNDRFSAERPEGSISTLTIQRTEQRDSAMYRCASSSLPLAGARTDTQYFGPGTRLTVL.